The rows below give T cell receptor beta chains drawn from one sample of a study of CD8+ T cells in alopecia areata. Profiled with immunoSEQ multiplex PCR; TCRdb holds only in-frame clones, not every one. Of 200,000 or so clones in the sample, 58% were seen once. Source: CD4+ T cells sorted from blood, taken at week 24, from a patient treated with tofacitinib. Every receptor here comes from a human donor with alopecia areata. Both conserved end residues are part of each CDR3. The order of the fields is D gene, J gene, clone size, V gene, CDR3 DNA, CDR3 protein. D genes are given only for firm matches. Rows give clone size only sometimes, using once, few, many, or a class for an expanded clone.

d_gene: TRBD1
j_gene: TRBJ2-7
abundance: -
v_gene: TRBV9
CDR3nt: TGTGCCAGCATATCCTCGGGACAGGGCTACGAGCAGTACTTC
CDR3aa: CASISSGQGYEQYF

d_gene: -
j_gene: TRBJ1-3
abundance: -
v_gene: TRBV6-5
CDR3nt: TGTGCCAGCAGTCGTGGGATCTCTGGAAACACCATATATTTT
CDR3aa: CASSRGISGNTIYF

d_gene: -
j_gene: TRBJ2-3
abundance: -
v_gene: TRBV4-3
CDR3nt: TGCGCCAGCAGCCAAGCGGTGGGTCCGCAGTATTTT
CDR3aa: CASSQAVGPQYF

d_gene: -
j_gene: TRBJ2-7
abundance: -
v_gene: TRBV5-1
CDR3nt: TGCGCCAGCAGCGGCGGGACAGTCTACGAGCAGTACTTC
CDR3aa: CASSGGTVYEQYF

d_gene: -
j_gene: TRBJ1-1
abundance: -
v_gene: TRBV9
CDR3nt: TGTGCCAGCAGCCTCCTTAGGAACACTGAAGCTTTCTTT
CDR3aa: CASSLLRNTEAFF

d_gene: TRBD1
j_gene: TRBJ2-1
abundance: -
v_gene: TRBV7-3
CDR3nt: TGTGCCAGCAGCTTAATGGCGACAGGGGGCGGGTCCCCCTACAATGAGCAGTTCTTC
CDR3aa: CASSLMATGGGSPYNEQFF

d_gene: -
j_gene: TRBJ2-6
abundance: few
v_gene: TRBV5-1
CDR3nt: TGCGCCAGCAGCTTGGAGTGGGTCTCTGGGGCCAACGTCCTGACTTTC
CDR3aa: CASSLEWVSGANVLTF

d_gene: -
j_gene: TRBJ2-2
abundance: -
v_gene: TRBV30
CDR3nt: TGTGCCTGGAGTGGAGGGCCGGAGCTGTTTTTT
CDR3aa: CAWSGGPELFF

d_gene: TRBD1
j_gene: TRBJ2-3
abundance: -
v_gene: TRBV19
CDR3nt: TGTGCCAGTAGTGTCCGGACAGGAAATATCGGCACAGATACGCAGTATTTT
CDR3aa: CASSVRTGNIGTDTQYF

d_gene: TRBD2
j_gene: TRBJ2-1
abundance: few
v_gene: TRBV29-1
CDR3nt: TGCAGCGTTTCCCGGACTAGCGGGAGGGATGAGCAGTTCTTC
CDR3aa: CSVSRTSGRDEQFF

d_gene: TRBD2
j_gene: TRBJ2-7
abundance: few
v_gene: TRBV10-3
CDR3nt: TGTGCCATCAGTATAGCGGGAGGACTCGAGCAGTACTTC
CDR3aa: CAISIAGGLEQYF

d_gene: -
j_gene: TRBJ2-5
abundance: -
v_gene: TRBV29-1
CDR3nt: TGCAGCGCGGGGGGCCGGACTCAAGAGACCCAGTACTTC
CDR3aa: CSAGGRTQETQYF

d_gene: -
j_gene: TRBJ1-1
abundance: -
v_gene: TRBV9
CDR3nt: TGTGCCAGCAGCGTAGAGGGCAGGGGTAACACTGAAGCTTTCTTT
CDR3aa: CASSVEGRGNTEAFF

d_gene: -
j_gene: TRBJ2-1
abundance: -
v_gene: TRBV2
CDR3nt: TGTGCCAGTAGGGTGCGGGTATTTACGGAGCAGTTCTTC
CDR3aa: CASRVRVFTEQFF

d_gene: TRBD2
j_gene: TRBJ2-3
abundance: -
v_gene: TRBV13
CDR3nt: TGTGCCAGCAGCTCCGGACTAGTACAAAATACGCAGTATTTT
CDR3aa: CASSSGLVQNTQYF

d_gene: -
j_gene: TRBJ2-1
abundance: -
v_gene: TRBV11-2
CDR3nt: TGTGCCAGCAGCTTATCGTCACGGCTAGGTGAGCAGTTCTTC
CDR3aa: CASSLSSRLGEQFF

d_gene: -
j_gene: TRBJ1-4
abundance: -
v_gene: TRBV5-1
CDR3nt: TGCGCCAGCAGCTTGGGACAAGGGAATGAAAAACTGTTTTTT
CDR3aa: CASSLGQGNEKLFF

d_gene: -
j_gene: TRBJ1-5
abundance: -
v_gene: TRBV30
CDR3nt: TGTGCCTGGAGTTACGGGGGCCATAATCAGCCCCAGCATTTT
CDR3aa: CAWSYGGHNQPQHF

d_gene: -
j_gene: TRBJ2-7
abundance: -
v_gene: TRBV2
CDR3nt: TGTGCCAACCGGGGGGCTAGGAATCTATACGAGCAGTACTTC
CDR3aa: CANRGARNLYEQYF

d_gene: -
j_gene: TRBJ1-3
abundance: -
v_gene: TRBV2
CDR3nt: TGTGCCAGCAGTTTCCTTCAGGGGCGGGGAAACACCATATATTTT
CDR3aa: CASSFLQGRGNTIYF

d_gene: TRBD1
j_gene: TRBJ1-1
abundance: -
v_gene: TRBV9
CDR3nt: TGTGCCAGCAGCGACCGACAGGGAGGACGGACTGAAGCTTTCTTT
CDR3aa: CASSDRQGGRTEAFF

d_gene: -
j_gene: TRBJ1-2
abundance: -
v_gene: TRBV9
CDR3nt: TGTGCCAGCAGCGTAGACCAGGGGCGATACTATGGCTACACCTTC
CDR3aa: CASSVDQGRYYGYTF

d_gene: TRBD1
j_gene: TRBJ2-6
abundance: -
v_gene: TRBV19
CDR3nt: TGTGCCAGTAGTATATTGAGGGACAGGCATAGCTCTGGGGCCAACGTCCTGACTTTC
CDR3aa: CASSILRDRHSSGANVLTF

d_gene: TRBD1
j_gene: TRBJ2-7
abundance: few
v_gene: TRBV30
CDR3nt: TGTGCCTGGAGTAGTAAGGGACAGGGGGGGTACGAGCAGTACTTC
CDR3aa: CAWSSKGQGGYEQYF

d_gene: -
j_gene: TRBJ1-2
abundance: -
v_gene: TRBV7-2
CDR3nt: TGTGCCAGCAGCTTCCAACTGGGGGTAAAATATGGCTACACCTTC
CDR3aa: CASSFQLGVKYGYTF

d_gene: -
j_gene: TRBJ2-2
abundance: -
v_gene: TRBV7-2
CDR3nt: TGTGCCAGCAGCTTAGACGGGAGATACACCGGGGAGCTGTTTTTT
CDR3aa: CASSLDGRYTGELFF

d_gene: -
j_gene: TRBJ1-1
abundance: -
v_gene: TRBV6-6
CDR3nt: TGTGCCAGCAGTTATTCTCATCGGGGGGGCGCTGAAGCTTTCTTT
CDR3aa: CASSYSHRGGAEAFF

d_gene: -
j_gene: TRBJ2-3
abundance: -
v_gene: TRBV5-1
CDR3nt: TGCGCCAGCAGCGGGGGCCCCGGGGGAGATACGCAGTATTTT
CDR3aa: CASSGGPGGDTQYF

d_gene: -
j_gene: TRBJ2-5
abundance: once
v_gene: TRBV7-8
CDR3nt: TGTGCCAGCAGCTTGGGACATCAAGAGACCCAGTACTTC
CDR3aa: CASSLGHQETQYF

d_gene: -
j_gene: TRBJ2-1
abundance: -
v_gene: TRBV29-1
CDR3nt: TGCAGCGTCCGGGACTGGAGCAATGAGCAGTTCTTC
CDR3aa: CSVRDWSNEQFF

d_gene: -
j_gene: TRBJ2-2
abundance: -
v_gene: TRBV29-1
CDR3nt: TGCAGCGTTGGGCAGGGAAACGCCGGGGAGCTGTTTTTT
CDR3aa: CSVGQGNAGELFF

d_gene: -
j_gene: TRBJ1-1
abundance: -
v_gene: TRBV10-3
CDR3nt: TGTGCCATCAGTGGGACAGCCACTGAAGCTTTCTTT
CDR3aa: CAISGTATEAFF

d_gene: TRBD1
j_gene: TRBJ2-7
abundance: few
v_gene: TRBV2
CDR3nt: TGTGCCAGCAGCGTGGGGACAGGGGACTACGAGCAGTACTTC
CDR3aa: CASSVGTGDYEQYF

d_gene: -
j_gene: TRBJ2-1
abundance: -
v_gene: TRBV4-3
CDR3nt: TGCGCCAGCAGCCAAGATTCGATGGAGGGCAATGAGCAGTTCTTC
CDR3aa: CASSQDSMEGNEQFF

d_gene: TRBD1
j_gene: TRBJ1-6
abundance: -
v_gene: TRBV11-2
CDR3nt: TGTGCCAGCAGCTTGACAGGGGATACCCTCCACTTT
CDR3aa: CASSLTGDTLHF

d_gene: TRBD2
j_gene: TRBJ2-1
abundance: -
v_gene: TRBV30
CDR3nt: TGTGCCTGGAGCTTGGGCGGGAGGACCGGTGAGCAGTTCTTC
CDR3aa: CAWSLGGRTGEQFF

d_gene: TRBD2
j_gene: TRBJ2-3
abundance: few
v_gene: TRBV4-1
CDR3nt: TGCGCCAGCAGCCAAGGCGGGAGCCAAGATACGCAGTATTTT
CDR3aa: CASSQGGSQDTQYF

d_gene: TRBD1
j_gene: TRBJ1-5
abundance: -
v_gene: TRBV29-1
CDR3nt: TGCAGCGTCCTAACAGGGGTGGCTACTCAGCCCCAGCATTTT
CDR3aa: CSVLTGVATQPQHF

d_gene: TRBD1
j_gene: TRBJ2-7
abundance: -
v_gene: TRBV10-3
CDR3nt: TGTGCCATCAGTCCCGGGACAGGGACGCAAGAGCAGTACTTC
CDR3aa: CAISPGTGTQEQYF

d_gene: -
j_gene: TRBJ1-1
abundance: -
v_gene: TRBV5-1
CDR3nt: TGCGCCAGCAGCTTGGAGGGGAAAGGCCTTTCGGCTTTCTTT
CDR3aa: CASSLEGKGLSAFF